This T cell receptor (beta chain) was profiled in a study of blood T cell repertoires in COVID-19. Background on the study: Some COVID-19 samples were acute and others convalescent; all came from the United States, Italy and Spain. Nucleic acid was either cDNA or gDNA, and it came from T cells, B-cell-depleted T cells, or PBMCs.

In the original workflow: Amplification with reference gene primers provided the estimates of nucleated cell counts. Using immunoSEQ multiplex PCR, the repertoire was profiled, and TCRdb retains in-frame clones only, with some absent. V and J calls and clone size are given by that table; D and trimming were obtained from the DNA. The sample includes under 85,000 clones, around 88% seen only once; the top ten take roughly 12%. Germline values: CDR1 MNHNY, CDR2 SVGAGI (reference sequence). This CDR3 spans 14 amino acids. Trimming took 4 bases from V and 8 from J; bases not matched to a gene: 3. The clonotype was recovered from a human donor in a cohort sampled during active COVID-19. Sequenced material: peripheral blood. The chain employs TRBV6-6 and TRBJ1-4, with 11 bases identical to TRBD1. The CDR3 loop is CASSSRDRGEKLFF. For the CDR3, the DNA is TGTGCCAGCAGTTCCCGGGACAGGGGGGAAAAACTGTTTTTT.